This TCR beta chain was captured in a study of T cells in Graves' hyperthyroidism and ophthalmopathy. Looked up from germline, CDR1 is SQVTM and CDR2 is ANQGSEA. Trimming pared 5 bases from V and 1 base from J, leaving 12 bases between. The CDR3 is 13 residues long. There are a few counts of this clonotype. Amplified TCR beta CDR3 regions derived from RNA transcripts. The HTBI set primed first-round TCR CDR3 RT-PCR. Each CDR3 protein gets one entry after TCRdb re-called the multiplex PCR reads with MiXCR. The sample carries hundreds of thousands of distinct CDR3 sequences, around 15% recorded once. The sequenced sample consisted of blood. The chain is built from TRBV29-1 and TRBJ2-7, with no clear D. The receptor was derived from a man aged 18 to 29 with Graves' ophthalmopathy. In nucleotides, the CDR3 is TGCAGCGTTTGGGCCGCCGGTTCCTACGAGCAGTACTTC. Translating gives CSVWAAGSYEQYF.